This TCR beta chain originates from a study of OX40 agonist ivuxolimab in advanced cancers. Looking at the study overall: Melanoma, hepatocellular carcinoma, head and neck or renal cell cancer occurred in dose-escalation patients. General study findings and limits: Some patients who did not respond also had low normalized T-cell clonal expansion. Patients who responded partially at 0.1-3.0 mg/kg showed clonal expansion ranking among the lowest.

Of note for this clone: As yet, its antigen is unknown.

The data were produced by immunoSEQ multiplex PCR, yet TCRdb's version contains in-frame clones alone and is incomplete. Among about 73,000 clones listed, approximately 92% were seen once. With autoimmune disease history or systemic immunosuppression, patients were excluded. The receptor was isolated from an adult with an advanced solid tumor such as melanoma, head and neck, liver or kidney cancer. Sequencing was performed on CD4+ or CD8+ T cells sorted from blood, taken in a trial of the OX40 agonist ivuxolimab.

The CDR3 spells CASSVARPGRQNEAFF. As DNA, the CDR3 is TGTGCCAGCAGCGTAGCTCGCCCGGGACGGCAGAATGAAGCTTTCTTT. The chain is built from TRBV9 and TRBJ1-1, with D tentatively TRBD1 (5 bases). Germline CDR1 is SGDLS and CDR2 is YYNGEE. The CDR3 is 16 amino acids. V was clipped by 0 bases and J by 7 bases, with 19 bases between them. The variable domain in full, completed from reference TRBV9 and TRBJ1-1, reads DSGVTQTPKHLITATGQRVTLRCSPRSGDLSVYWYQQSLDQGLQFLIQYYNGEERAKGNILERFSAQQFPDLHSELNLSSLELGDSALYFCASSVARPGRQNEAFFGQGTRLTVV.